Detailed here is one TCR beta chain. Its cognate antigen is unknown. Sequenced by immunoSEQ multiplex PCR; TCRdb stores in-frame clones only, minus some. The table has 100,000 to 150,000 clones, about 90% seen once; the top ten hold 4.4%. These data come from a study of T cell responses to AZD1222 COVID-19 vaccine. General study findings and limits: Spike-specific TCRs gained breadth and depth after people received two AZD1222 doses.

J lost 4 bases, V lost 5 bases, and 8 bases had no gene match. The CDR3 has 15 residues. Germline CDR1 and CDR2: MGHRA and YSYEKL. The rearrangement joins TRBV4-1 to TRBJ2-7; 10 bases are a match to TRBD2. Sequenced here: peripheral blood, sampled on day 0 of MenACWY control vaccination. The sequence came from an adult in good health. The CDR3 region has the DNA TGCGCCAGCAGCGAAATAGCGGGAGGTTGGTACGAGCAGTACTTC. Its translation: CASSEIAGGWYEQYF.